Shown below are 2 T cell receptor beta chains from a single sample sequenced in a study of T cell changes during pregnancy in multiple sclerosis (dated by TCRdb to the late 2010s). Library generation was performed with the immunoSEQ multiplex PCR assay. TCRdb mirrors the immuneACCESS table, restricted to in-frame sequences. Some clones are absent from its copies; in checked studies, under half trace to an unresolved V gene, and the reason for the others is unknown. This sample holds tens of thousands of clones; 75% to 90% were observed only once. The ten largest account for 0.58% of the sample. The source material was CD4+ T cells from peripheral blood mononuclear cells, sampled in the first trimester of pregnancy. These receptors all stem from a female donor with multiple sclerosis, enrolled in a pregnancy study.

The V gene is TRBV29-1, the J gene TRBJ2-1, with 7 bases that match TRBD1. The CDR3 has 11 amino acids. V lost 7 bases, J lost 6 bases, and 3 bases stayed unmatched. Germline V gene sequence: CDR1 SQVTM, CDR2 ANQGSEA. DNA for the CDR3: TGCAGCGGCAACAGGGGCAATGAGCAGTTCTTC. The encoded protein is CSGNRGNEQFF.

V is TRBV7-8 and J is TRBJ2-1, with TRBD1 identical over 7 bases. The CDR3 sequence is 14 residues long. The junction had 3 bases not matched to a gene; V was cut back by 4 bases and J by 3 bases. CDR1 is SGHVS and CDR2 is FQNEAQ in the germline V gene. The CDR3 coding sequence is TGTGCCAGCAGCTCGACAGGGAGCTACAATGAGCAGTTCTTC. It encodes CASSSTGSYNEQFF.